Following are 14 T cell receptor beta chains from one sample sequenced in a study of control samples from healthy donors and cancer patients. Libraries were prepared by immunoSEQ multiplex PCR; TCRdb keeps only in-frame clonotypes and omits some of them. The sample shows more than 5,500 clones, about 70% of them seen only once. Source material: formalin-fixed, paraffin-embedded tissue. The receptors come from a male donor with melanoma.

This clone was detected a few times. CDR3 amino acids: CASSLLSRGEGGANVLTF. CDR3 in DNA: TGTGCCAGCAGTTTATTGTCCAGGGGGGAGGGTGGGGCCAACGTCCTGACTTTC. The rearrangement uses TRBV27 and TRBJ2-6, with D perhaps matching TRBD1 or TRBD2 (7 bases each). Germline assignment: CDR1 MNHEY and CDR2 SMNVEV (reference sequence). The length of the CDR3 is 18 residues. V was clipped by 1 base and J by 3 bases, with 16 bases between them. Using reference TRBV27 and TRBJ2-6 for the parts outside the CDR3, the full variable domain is EAQVTQNPRYLITVTGKKLTVTCSQNMNHEYMSWYRQDPGLGLRQIYYSMNVEVTDKGDVPEGYKVSRKEKRNFPLILESPSPNQTSLYFCASSLLSRGEGGANVLTFGAGSRLTVL.

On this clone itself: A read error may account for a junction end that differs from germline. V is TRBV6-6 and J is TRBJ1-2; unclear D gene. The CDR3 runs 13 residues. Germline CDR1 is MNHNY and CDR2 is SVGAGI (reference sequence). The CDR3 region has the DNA TGTACCAGCCGGGAAAACAGAAGCTATGGCTACACCTTC. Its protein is CTSRENRSYGYTF.

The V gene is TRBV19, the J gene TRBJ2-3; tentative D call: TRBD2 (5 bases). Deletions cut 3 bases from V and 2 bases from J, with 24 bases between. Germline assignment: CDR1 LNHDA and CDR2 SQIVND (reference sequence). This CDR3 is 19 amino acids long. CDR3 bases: TGTGCCAGTAGTATTCGGTCGGGGAGCGTCGGGTTAAACACAGATACGCAGTATTTT. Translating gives CASSIRSGSVGLNTDTQYF.

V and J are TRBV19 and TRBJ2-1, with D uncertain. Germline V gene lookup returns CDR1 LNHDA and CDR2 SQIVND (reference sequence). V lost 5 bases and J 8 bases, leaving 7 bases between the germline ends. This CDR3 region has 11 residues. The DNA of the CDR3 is TGTGCCAGTAGTGGCAGGTATGAGCAGTTCTTC. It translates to CASSGRYEQFF.

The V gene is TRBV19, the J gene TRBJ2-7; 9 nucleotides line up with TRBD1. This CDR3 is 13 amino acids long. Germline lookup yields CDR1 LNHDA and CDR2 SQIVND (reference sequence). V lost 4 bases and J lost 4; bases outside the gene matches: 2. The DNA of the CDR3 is TGTGCCAGTAGTAGGGGACAGGGTTACGAGCAGTACTTC. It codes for CASSRGQGYEQYF.

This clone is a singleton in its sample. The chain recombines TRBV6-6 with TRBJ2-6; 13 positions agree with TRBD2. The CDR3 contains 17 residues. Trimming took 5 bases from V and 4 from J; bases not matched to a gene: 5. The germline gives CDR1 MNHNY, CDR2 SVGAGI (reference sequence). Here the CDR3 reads CASSQLAGGPGANVLTF. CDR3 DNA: TGTGCCAGCAGTCAACTAGCGGGGGGGCCCGGGGCCAACGTCCTGACTTTC.

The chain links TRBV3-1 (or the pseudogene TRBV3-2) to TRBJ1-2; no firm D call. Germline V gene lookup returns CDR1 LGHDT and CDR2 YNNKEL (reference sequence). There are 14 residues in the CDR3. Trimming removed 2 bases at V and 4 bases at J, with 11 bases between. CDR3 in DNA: TGTGCCAGCAGCCAATGGACCGGAGCCTATGGCTACACCTTC. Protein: CASSQWTGAYGYTF.

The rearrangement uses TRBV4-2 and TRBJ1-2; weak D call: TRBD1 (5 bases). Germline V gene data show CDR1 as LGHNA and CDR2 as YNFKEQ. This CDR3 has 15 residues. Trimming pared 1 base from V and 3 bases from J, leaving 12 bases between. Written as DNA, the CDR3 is TGTGCCAGCAGCCAAGTAAAGGGGACTGACTATGGCTACACCTTC. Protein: CASSQVKGTDYGYTF.

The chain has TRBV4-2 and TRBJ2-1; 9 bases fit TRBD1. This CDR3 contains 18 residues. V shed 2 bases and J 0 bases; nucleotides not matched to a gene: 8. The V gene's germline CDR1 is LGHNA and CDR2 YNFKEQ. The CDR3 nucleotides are TGTGCCAGCAGCCAATTAACCGGGACAGGGAGCTCCTACAATGAGCAGTTCTTC. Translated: CASSQLTGTGSSYNEQFF.

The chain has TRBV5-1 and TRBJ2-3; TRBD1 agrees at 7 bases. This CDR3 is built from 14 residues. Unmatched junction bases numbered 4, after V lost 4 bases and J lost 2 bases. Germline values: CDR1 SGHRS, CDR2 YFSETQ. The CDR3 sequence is CASSLGTVTDTQYF. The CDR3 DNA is TGCGCCAGCAGCCTTGGGACAGTCACAGATACGCAGTATTTT.

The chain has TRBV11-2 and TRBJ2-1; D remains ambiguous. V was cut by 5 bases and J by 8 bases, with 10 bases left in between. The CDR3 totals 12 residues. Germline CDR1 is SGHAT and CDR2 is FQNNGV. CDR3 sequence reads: CASSPQRYEQFF. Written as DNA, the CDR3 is TGTGCCAGCAGCCCCCAACGTTATGAGCAGTTCTTC.

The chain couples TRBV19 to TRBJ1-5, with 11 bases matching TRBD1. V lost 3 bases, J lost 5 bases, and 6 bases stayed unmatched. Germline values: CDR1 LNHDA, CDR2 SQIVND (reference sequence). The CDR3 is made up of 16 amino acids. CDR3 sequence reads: CASSIGTGGTYQPQHF. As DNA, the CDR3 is TGTGCCAGTAGTATCGGGACAGGGGGGACCTATCAGCCCCAGCATTTT.

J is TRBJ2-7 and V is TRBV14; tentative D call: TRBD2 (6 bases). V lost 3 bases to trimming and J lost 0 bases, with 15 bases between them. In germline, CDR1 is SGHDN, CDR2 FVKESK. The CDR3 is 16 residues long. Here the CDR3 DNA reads TGTGCCAGCAGCCACGGGACTCAAGGTTTCTCCTACGAGCAGTACGTC. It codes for CASSHGTQGFSYEQYV.

In nucleotides, the CDR3 is TGCGCCAGCAGCCAAGATCGAGGAGGGAGAGAAGCTTTCTTT. Its translation: CASSQDRGGREAFF. V is TRBV4-3 and J is TRBJ1-1; no clear D. The CDR3 has 14 amino acids. V was trimmed by 0 bases and J by 8 bases, leaving 13 bases between them. The V gene's germline CDR1 is LGHNA and CDR2 YSLEER.